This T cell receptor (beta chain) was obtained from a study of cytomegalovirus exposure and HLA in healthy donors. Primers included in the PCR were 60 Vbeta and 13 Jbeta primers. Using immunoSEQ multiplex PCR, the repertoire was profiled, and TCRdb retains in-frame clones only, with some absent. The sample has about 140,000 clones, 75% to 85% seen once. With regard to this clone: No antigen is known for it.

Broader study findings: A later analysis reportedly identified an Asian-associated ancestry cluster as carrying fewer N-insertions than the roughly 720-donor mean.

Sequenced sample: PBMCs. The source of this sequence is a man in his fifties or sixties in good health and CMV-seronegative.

The CDR3 DNA follows: TGTGCCAGCAGCCCCCGAGGGCGCCGAGGGTTAAAGGAGACCCAGTACTTC. Translated, it gives CASSPRGRRGLKETQYF. The V gene is TRBV7-9, the J gene TRBJ2-5; D perhaps matches TRBD2 (5 bases). Germline-derived CDR1 and CDR2 are SEHNR and FQNEAQ (reference sequence). This CDR3 spans 17 amino acids. V lost 5 bases and J lost 5, with 24 bases in between.